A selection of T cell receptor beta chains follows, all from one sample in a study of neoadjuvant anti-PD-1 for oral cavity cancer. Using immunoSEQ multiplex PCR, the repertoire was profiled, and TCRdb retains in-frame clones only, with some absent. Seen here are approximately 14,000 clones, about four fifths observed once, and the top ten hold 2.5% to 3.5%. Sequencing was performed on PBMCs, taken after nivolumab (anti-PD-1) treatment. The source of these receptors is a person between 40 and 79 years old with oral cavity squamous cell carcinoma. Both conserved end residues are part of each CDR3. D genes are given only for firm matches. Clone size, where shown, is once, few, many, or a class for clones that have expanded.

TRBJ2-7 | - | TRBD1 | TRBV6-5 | CASSPFRDSSYEQYF | TGTGCCAGCAGCCCTTTTCGGGACAGCTCCTACGAGCAGTACTTC
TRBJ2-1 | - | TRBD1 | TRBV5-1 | CASSFGDRDYNEQFF | TGCGCCAGCAGCTTTGGGGACAGGGACTACAATGAGCAGTTCTTC
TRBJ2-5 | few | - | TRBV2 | CASTERQETQYF | TGTGCCAGCACGGAGCGACAAGAGACCCAGTACTTC
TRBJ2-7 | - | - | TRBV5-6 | CASTLRGRLISYEQYF | TGTGCCAGCACCTTACGAGGACGGCTGATCTCCTACGAGCAGTACTTC
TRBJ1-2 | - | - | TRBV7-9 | CASSLGSIGAYGYTF | TGTGCCAGCAGCTTGGGGAGTATTGGAGCCTATGGCTACACCTTC
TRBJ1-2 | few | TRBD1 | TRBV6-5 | CASSYSRTGGGYGYTF | TGTGCCAGCAGTTACTCCCGGACAGGGGGCGGGTATGGCTACACCTTC
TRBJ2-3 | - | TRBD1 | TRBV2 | CASSADRGSTDTQYF | TGTGCCAGCAGTGCGGACAGGGGCAGCACAGATACGCAGTATTTT
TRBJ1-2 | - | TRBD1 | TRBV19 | CASETGRGLGYGYTF | TGTGCCAGCGAGACAGGGAGGGGTCTCGGCTATGGCTACACCTTC
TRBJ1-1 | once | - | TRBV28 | CASSLRQAGNTEAFF | TGTGCCAGCAGTTTACGGCAGGCCGGTAACACTGAAGCTTTCTTT
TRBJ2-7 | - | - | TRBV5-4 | CASSITGTGNGEQYF | TGTGCCAGCAGCATCACCGGGACTGGGAATGGCGAGCAGTACTTC
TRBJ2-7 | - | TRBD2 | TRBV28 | CASRWTSGAYEQYF | TGTGCCAGCAGATGGACTAGCGGAGCCTACGAGCAGTACTTC
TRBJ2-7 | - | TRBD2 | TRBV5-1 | CASSLVGATSSYYEQYF | TGCGCCAGCAGCTTGGTAGGGGCGACTAGCAGTTACTACGAGCAGTACTTC
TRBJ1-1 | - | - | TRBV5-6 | CASSGSPGLQAFF | TGTGCCAGCAGCGGTTCTCCAGGGTTACAAGCTTTCTTT